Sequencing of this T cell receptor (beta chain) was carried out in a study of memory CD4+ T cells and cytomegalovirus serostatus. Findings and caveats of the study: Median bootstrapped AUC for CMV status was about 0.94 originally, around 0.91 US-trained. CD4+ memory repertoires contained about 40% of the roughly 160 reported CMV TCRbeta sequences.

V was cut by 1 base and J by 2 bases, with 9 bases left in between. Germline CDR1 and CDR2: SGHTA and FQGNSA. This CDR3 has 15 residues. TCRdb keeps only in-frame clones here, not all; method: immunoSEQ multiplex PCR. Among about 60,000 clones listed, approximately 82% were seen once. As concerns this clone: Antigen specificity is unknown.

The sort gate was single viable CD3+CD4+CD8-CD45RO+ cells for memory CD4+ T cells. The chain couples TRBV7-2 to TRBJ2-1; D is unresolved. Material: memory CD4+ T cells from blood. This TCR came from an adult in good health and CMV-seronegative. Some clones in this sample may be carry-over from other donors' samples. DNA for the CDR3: TGTGCCAGCAGCTTAGTTGGGTCGGCCTACAATGAGCAGTTCTTC. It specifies CASSLVGSAYNEQFF.